This T cell receptor (beta chain) was documented in a study of T cell repertoires in aging, cancer and after chemotherapy (dated by TCRdb to between 2018 and 2021). Looking at the study overall: Six donor age groups were covered, ranging from 30 or younger up to 70 or older, and each group contained at least three individuals. Several million TCR reads were contained in the full dataset. In the solid tumor group, the paired samples taken before and after chemotherapy came from patients with brain tumors (glioblastoma) who were receiving therapy based on temozolomide. The cohort comprised 200 to 250 cancer patients, 94 with hematological and fewer than 140 with solid cancers, plus 95 healthy donors as a reference group. Peripheral blood TCR beta repertoires from healthy donors and cancer patients were profiled to examine immunoaging and T cell reconstitution after chemotherapy.

Summary of the overall study and its limitations: Median generation probability increased over the chemotherapy interval in both cancer cohorts, suggesting repertoire reconstitution through rebound thymic output. Significantly lower blood TCR diversity and higher clonality were observed in untreated patients with hematological or solid cancers than in age-matched healthy donors. It was noted by the authors that conclusions about immunological memory after chemotherapy cannot be drawn from the repertoire data. In healthy donors, the drop in TCR diversity with age came mainly from a loss of richness, whereas in cancer patients a loss of evenness also played a part.

Instead of sorted cells or RNA, genomic DNA extracted from peripheral blood served as the source for amplifying TCR beta rearrangements. Rearranged TRB sequences spanning V, D and J segments were amplified by multiplex touch-down PCR using a mixed TRB-A/B primer pool. Illumina adapters and sample indices were attached to the amplicons through two consecutive PCR reactions run with Phusion HS II polymerase. The amplicons were purified from gel with the NucleoSpin Gel and PCR Clean-up kit and then assessed with Qubit and an Agilent 2100 Bioanalyzer. The libraries were sequenced on an Illumina MiSeq with 600-cycle, single-indexed, paired-end runs. Per the original workflow: MiXCR versions 2.12 and 3.0.5 were used to process TRB sequences. A clone was defined as each unique CDR3 nucleotide sequence, and only productive sequences supported by at least two reads were kept. Repertoire metrics included Shannon diversity, evenness, clonality (one minus evenness), and alpha-parameterized diversity profiles from alpha 0 to 5. The IGoR algorithm was used to calculate generation probabilities for clones in the paired samples taken before and after chemotherapy. TCRdb trimmed public reads at Q25 via fastp, called clones via MiXCR and kept in-frame beta chains. Every entry covers one CDR3 protein and lists the most common genes and DNA from its rows. The V and J calls here are based on TCRdb, not the publication. For this sample the table gives under 3,500 distinct CDR3 sequences, of which around 35% were detected only once. Of the sample, 55% to 70% is held by the ten largest clones.

As regards this clonotype: No cognate antigen has been identified for it. The junction and the germline gene differ at one end; a read error may be behind it.

Material: blood. This TCR was recovered from a human donor with a solid tumor.

The DNA sequence reads TGCGCCAGCAGCTTTGGGGTCCGAGGGACCACTGAAGCTTTCTTT. This gives the protein CASSFGVRGTTEAFF. The chain employs TRBV7-2 and TRBJ1-1; perhaps TRBD1 is the D gene, with 5 bases matching. Measured from the cysteine to the phenylalanine, the CDR3 is 15 residues long. Only CDR3 DNA remains: 45 bases, in frame from the first base. The germline V gene gives CDR1 as SGHTA and CDR2 as FQGNSA.